This TCR beta chain was retrieved from a study of monozygotic twins with inflammatory bowel disease (dated by TCRdb to the late 2010s). A note on the overall study: In total, around 30 monozygotic twin pairs made up the full study: 19 Danish pairs, all IBD-discordant, plus nine German pairs, of which four were IBD-concordant and five were IBD-discordant. The search for disease-associated traits relied mainly on comparing, within discordant pairs, IBD patients with their genetically identical healthy co-twins. Each individual had, on average, about 151 000 unique TCRalpha sequences and 181 000 unique TCRbeta sequences available for analysis.

CDR1 and CDR2 (MGHDK, SYGVNS) derive from the germline V gene. The CDR3 starts with the cysteine, ends with the phenylalanine, and has 15 residues. The DNA is not on file. The full study reports these points: The results gave no support for a single strong signal or clonotype linked to IBD. A decrease in TCRbeta repertoire diversity, as measured by inverse Simpson index, was observed in IBD patients compared with their healthy co-twins. Compared with healthy twins, IBD patients had fewer clonotypes in common with other individuals, a difference most pronounced in patients showing signs of disease activity. Differing immunosuppressive treatments among patients may have added background noise and inter-individual variability to the repertoires. No difference in repertoire similarity was observed between concordant and discordant twins, possibly owing to limited statistical power. The analysis was unable to tell apart different T cell subtypes.

As to this clonotype: The clone's antigen remains unknown.

A roughly 2.5 ml peripheral blood sample was drawn into PAXgene tubes per donor and stored at -80°C. Without T cell sorting, total RNA was isolated from whole blood using the PAXgene blood miRNA kit on an automated QIAcube. Peripheral blood from monozygotic twin pairs concordant or discordant for inflammatory bowel disease was subjected to deep TCRalpha and TCRbeta repertoire profiling with unique molecular barcoding. Smoking habits were recorded for all twin pairs, with individuals classified as current, former or never smokers. Library method: 5' RACE. Each TCR library was prepared from about 3.5 ug of total RNA. For each sample, cDNA synthesis was carried out in eight separate reactions using SMARTScribe reverse transcriptase. During cDNA synthesis, unique molecular identifiers containing a 6-nucleotide sample barcode were introduced by template switching. TCRalpha and TCRbeta cDNA was amplified by two nested PCRs of approximately 17 and 9 cycles, with bead purification after each PCR. Before amplification, cDNA was treated with uracil DNA-glycosylase and purified using the QIAquick PCR purification kit. The second PCR added Illumina TruSeq-compatible adapters along with sample-specific barcodes. Library quality and concentration were assessed using TapeStation and Qubit, and roughly 5.5 ng of each library was pooled. Sequencing of pooled libraries was carried out on an Illumina HiSeq2500 single-index Rapid Run using 2 x 100 bp reads and custom sequencing primers. In the authors' own workflow: PCR and sequencing errors were corrected by UMI-based consensus assembly using MiGEC version 1.2.6. MiXCR version 2.1.1 was used for V(D)J alignment, clonotype assembly and CDR3 extraction. To normalise gene usage, clonotype sharing and MAIT/NKT TCR abundance, the analysis used the top 1000, 10 000 and 20 000 clonotypes per sample. After downsampling to 27 000 UMIs, diversity was calculated as the inverse Simpson index using the vegan R package. Statistical testing used paired Mann-Whitney U tests on the discordant twin pairs and applied Benjamini-Hochberg correction for multiple testing. With the reads reprocessed by TCRdb, a single entry stands for each CDR3 protein sequence and no DNA is reported. Clone size and V and J calls follow TCRdb, not the original study. The table for this sample shows 440,000 or so distinct CDR3 sequences. 2% to 3% of the sample goes to the ten largest clones.

The chain couples TRBV25-1 to TRBJ2-3. This receptor was taken from a human donor with ulcerative colitis or Crohn's disease, or a healthy co-twin of an affected twin (not recorded which). Material for sequencing was blood. The CDR3 reads as follows: CASSESRASTDTQYF.